These 3 T cell receptor beta chains were all obtained from the same sample, sequenced in a study of CD8 T cells in ankylosing spondylitis. Their antigen targets remain unknown. The study's findings and limits: Characteristic of ankylosing spondylitis blood, it appeared, was a TCR beta motif comprising eight highly homologous variants.

TCRdb re-analysed the 5' RACE reads in MiXCR, keeping a single row per CDR3 protein. The sample records around 890,000 distinct CDR3 sequences, 12% being singletons. Sequencing was carried out using blood, either unsorted or a sorted T cell fraction (not recorded which). Source of these receptors: a male donor with ankylosing spondylitis.

In its sample, this clonotype was seen a few times. CDR3 sequence reads: CASSLVSVRNTIYF. The DNA for the CDR3 is TGTGCCAGCAGCTTAGTGAGTGTTCGAAACACCATATATTTT. V usage is TRBV7-9 and J usage is TRBJ1-3; D is undetermined. This CDR3 has 14 residues. V shed 1 base and J shed 5 bases, with 9 bases lying between them. CDR1 SEHNR and CDR2 FQNEAQ come from the germline V gene (reference sequence).

This clonotype has more than one count but fewer than ten. This sequence joins TRBV5-1 and TRBJ2-1; D call uncertain. The CDR3 totals 13 residues. The germline CDR1 and CDR2 sequences are SGHRS and YFSETQ. Deletions cut 4 bases from V and 7 bases from J, with 12 bases between. The CDR3 DNA reads TGCGCCAGCAGCCTCGCTCTAGAAAATGAGCAGTTCTTC. Translating it yields CASSLALENEQFF.

Many counts were recorded for this clonotype. The chain couples TRBV24-1 to TRBJ1-5, with 12 bases fitting TRBD1. V lost 3 bases, J lost 6 bases, and 5 bases stayed unmatched. CDR3 size: 16 residues. Germline V lookup: CDR1 KGHDR, CDR2 SFDVKD. CDR3 sequence: CATSDGTGGKVQPQHF. The CDR3 nucleotides read TGTGCCACCAGTGATGGGACAGGGGGCAAGGTTCAGCCCCAGCATTTT.